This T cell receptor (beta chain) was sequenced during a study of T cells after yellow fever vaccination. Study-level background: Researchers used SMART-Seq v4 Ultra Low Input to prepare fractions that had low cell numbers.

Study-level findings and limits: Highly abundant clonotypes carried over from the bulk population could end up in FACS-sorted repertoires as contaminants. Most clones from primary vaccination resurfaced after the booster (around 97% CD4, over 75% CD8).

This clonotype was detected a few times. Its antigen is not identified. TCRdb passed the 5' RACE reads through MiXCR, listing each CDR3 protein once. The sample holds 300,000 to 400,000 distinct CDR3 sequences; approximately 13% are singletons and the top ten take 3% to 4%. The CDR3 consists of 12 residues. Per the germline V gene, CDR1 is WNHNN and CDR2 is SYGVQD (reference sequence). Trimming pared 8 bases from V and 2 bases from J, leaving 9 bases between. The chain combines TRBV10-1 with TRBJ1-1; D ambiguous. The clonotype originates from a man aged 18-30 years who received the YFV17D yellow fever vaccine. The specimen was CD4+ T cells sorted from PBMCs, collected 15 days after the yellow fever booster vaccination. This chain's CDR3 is CASGDTNTEAFF. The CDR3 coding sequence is TGCGCCAGCGGGGATACTAACACTGAAGCTTTCTTT.